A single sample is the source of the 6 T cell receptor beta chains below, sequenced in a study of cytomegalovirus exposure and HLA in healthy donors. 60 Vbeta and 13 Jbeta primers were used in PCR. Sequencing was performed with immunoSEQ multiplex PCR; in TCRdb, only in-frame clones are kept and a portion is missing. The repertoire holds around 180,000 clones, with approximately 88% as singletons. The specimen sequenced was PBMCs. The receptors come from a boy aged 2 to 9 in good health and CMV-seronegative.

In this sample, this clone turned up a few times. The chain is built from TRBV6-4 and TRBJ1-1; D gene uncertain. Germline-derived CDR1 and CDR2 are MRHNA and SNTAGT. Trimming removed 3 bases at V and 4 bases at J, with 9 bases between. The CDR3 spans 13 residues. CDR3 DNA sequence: TGTGCCAGCAGTGAGGAGGGAGGCACTGAAGCTTTCTTT. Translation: CASSEEGGTEAFF.

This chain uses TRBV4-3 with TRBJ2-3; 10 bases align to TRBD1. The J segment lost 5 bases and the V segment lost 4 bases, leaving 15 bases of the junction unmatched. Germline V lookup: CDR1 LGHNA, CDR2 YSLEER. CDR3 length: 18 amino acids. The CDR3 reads CASSPTLIRQGAEDTQYF. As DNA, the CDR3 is TGCGCCAGCAGCCCGACTTTGATTCGACAGGGGGCCGAAGATACGCAGTATTTT.

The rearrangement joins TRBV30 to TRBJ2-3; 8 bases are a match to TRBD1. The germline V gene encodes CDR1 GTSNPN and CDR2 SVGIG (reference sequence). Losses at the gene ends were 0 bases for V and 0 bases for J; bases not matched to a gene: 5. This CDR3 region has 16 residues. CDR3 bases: TGTGCCTGGAGTGTAAGGGACAGGATTAGCACAGATACGCAGTATTTT. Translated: CAWSVRDRISTDTQYF.

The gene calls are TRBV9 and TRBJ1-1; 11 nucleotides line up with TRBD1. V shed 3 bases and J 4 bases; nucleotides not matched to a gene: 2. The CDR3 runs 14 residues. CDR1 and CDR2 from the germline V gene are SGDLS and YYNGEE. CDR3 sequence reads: CASSEGQGVTEAFF. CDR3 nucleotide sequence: TGTGCCAGCAGCGAGGGACAGGGGGTCACTGAAGCTTTCTTT.

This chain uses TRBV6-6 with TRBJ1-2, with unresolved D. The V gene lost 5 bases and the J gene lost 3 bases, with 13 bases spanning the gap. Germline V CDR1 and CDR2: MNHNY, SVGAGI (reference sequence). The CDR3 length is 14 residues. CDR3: CASSLNSGHYGYTF. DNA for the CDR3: TGTGCCAGCAGTCTAAACAGCGGACACTATGGCTACACCTTC.

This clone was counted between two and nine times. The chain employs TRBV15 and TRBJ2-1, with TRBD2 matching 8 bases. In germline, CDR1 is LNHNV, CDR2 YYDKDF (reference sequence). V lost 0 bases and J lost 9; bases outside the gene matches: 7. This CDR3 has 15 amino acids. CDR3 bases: TGTGCCACCAGCAGAGATTCGAGTAGCGGGGTTGAGCAGTTCTTC. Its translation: CATSRDSSSGVEQFF.